Listed here is a single TCR beta chain. Sequencing was performed with immunoSEQ multiplex PCR; in TCRdb, only in-frame clones are kept and a portion is missing. The repertoire holds around 260,000 clones, with around 86% as singletons. These data are taken from a study of blood T cell repertoires in COVID-19. Study information: Sample material is recorded as cDNA or gDNA derived from T cells, B-cell-depleted T cells, or PBMCs.

Looked up from germline, CDR1 is SQVTM and CDR2 is ANQGSEA. Trimming took off 0 bases at V and 6 bases at J, with 8 bases between the two ends. The CDR3 length is 13 residues. Sequencing was done on a sample of peripheral blood. The chain couples TRBV29-1 to TRBJ2-2; D gene unclear. The source of this sequence is a human donor in a cohort sampled during active COVID-19. In DNA form, the CDR3 reads TGCAGCGTTGAAGATAACTTGGCCGGGGAGCTGTTTTTT. Its protein product is CSVEDNLAGELFF.